Presented here are 31 T cell receptor beta chains from one specimen sequenced in a study of T cells in Graves' hyperthyroidism and ophthalmopathy. TCR beta CDR3 regions were amplified from RNA transcripts. With the HTBI primer set, the TCR CDR3 went through a first round of RT-PCR. One entry per CDR3 protein, called by TCRdb with MiXCR from the multiplex PCR reads. The sample lists nearly 750,000 distinct CDR3 sequences, 30% to 40% occurring once. The source material was blood. The receptors shown here come from a woman in her forties with Graves' hyperthyroidism.

Comments on this clonotype: This may arise from a read error, as a much more abundant clone is one base away. V gene TRBV10-3 combines with J gene TRBJ1-1; TRBD1 matches at 9 bases. Germline lookup yields CDR1 ENHRY and CDR2 SYGVKD. J was trimmed by 8 bases and V by 6 bases; bases with no gene match: 10. The CDR3 has 14 residues. CDR3 sequence (DNA): TGTGCCATCAGCTCCGGGACAGGGACCGCCGAAGCTTTCTTT. It specifies CAISSGTGTAEAFF.

This clonotype was observed a few times. The chain has TRBV20-1 and TRBJ2-6, with 7 nucleotides matching TRBD1. The V gene's germline CDR1 is DFQATT and CDR2 SNEGSKA (reference sequence). CDR3 length: 18 residues. J was trimmed by 1 base and V by 6 bases; bases with no gene match: 15. CDR3 in amino acids: CSARTPQGTGSGANVLTF. In DNA, the CDR3 is TGCAGTGCCCGGACCCCACAGGGGACGGGGTCTGGGGCCAACGTCCTGACTTTC.

This clonotype was seen a few times. This chain uses TRBV3-1 with TRBJ1-1, with unresolved D. V lost 3 bases and J lost 5, with 16 bases in between. CDR3 length: 15 residues. Germline V gives CDR1 LGHDT, CDR2 YNNKEL (reference sequence). CDR3 DNA sequence: TGTGCCAGCAGCCACGTCCAATGGCCGGGAACTGAAGCTTTCTTT. Amino acids: CASSHVQWPGTEAFF. Based on the CDR3 plus reference TRBV3-1 and TRBJ1-1, the full variable domain is DTAVSQTPKYLVTQMGNDKSIKCEQNLGHDTMYWYKQDSKKFLKIMFSYNNKELIINETVPNRFSPKSPDKAHLNLHINSLELGDSAVYFCASSHVQWPGTEAFFGQGTRLTVV.

On this clonotype itself: A clone one base away is much larger, so this may be a read error. The CDR3 coding sequence is TGTGCCAGCAGCTTAGGTTTGGGTATGGGCCAAAAGACCCAGTACTTC. Translation: CASSLGLGMGQKTQYF. The chain combines TRBV7-3 with TRBJ2-5; D call uncertain. The CDR3 extends over 16 amino acids. CDR1 and CDR2 (germline): SGHTA, FQGTGA.

Of note for this clonotype: A read error may produce the germline difference seen at one junction end. The chain employs TRBV10-3 and TRBJ2-7; tentative D call: TRBD1 (5 bases). Germline V gives CDR1 ENHRY, CDR2 SYGVKD. This CDR3 is built from 13 residues. The CDR3 region has the DNA TGTGCCAGCAGTGATCTTGTCAGGGACGAGCAGTACTTC. Translated: CASSDLVRDEQYF.

V and J are TRBV27 and TRBJ2-5, with TRBD2 as a possible D gene (6 bases). The CDR3 is 15 amino acids. V gave up 3 bases and J gave up 2 bases, with 13 bases separating them. The germline V gene has CDR1 MNHEY and CDR2 SMNVEV (reference sequence). Here the CDR3 DNA reads TGTGCCAGCAGTTTCGGCGGGGCGGAACAAGAGACCCAGTACTTC. Residues: CASSFGGAEQETQYF.

The chain combines TRBV20-1 with TRBJ2-7; D perhaps matches TRBD1 (6 bases). The CDR3 contains 14 residues. The V end was cut by 1 base, the J end by 3 bases, with 13 bases between. Germline loops: CDR1 DFQATT, CDR2 SNEGSKA (reference sequence). The CDR3 DNA reads TGCAGTGCTAGAGGCCGGGACACATTCTACGAGCAGTACTTC. As protein: CSARGRDTFYEQYF.

This clonotype was detected a few times. V and J are TRBV6-5 and TRBJ1-3; D is unresolved. Between the trimmed V and J ends, which lost 6 bases and 7 bases, there was a span of 10 bases. Per the germline V gene, CDR1 is MNHEY and CDR2 is SVGAGI. This CDR3 is 12 amino acids long. Here the CDR3 reads CASSPDGNTIYF. CDR3 sequence (DNA): TGTGCCAGCAGCCCGGACGGGAACACCATATATTTT.

V gene TRBV6-2 or TRBV6-3 combines with J gene TRBJ2-7, with 8 nucleotides matching TRBD2. Germline V gives CDR1 MNHEY, CDR2 SVGEGT. The CDR3 is made up of 15 amino acids. The ends lost 3 bases at V and 0 bases at J; junction bases unmatched: 4. CDR3 DNA: TGTGCCAGCAGTTATAGCGGGGCCGACTCCTACGAGCAGTACTTC. Amino acid sequence: CASSYSGADSYEQYF.

J is TRBJ1-6 and V is TRBV20-1, with D perhaps TRBD1 (6 bases). This CDR3 region has 16 residues. Germline CDR1 is DFQATT and CDR2 is SNEGSKA (reference sequence). CDR3 DNA sequence: TGCAGGGAGGGACAAATTGGGCCCTATGATAATTCACCCCTCCACTTT. Protein product: CREGQIGPYDNSPLHF.

On this clonotype: The CDR3 does not end in the conserved phenylalanine or tryptophan, so this is likely a read error. Because the CDR3's place on the DNA is in doubt, the DNA is left out and the CDR3 is given as listed by TCRdb. J is TRBJ2-5 and V is TRBV2; the table assigns TRBD1, which was not confirmed against the DNA. The CDR3 has 9 residues if both end residues are counted. Germline CDR1 SNHLY, CDR2 FYNNEI. The CDR3 loop reads CASSPPCAE.

In this sample, this clonotype turned up many times. V usage is TRBV7-2 and J usage is TRBJ2-5; D ambiguous. V lost 5 bases and J 1 base, leaving 11 bases between the germline ends. This CDR3 spans 14 amino acids. Looked up from germline, CDR1 is SGHTA and CDR2 is FQGNSA. The CDR3 sequence: CASSPTYVQETQYF. As DNA, the CDR3 is TGTGCCAGCAGCCCAACCTACGTCCAAGAGACCCAGTACTTC.

This clonotype was picked up a small number of times. This chain joins TRBV6-2 or TRBV6-3 and TRBJ2-7, with 8 bases aligning to TRBD1. The CDR3 loop spans 15 amino acids. The germline CDR1 and CDR2 sequences are MNHEY and SVGEGT. Trimming cost V 0 bases and J 7 bases; bases outside gene matches: 8. The CDR3 bases are TGTGCCAGCAGTTACTCGACGCAGGGGGCAGGGGAGCAGTACTTC. This codes for CASSYSTQGAGEQYF.

The V gene is TRBV11-1, the J gene TRBJ2-7; no clear D. Trimming took 3 bases from V and 2 from J, leaving 8 bases between them. The CDR3 is made up of 13 amino acids. Germline CDR1 and CDR2: SGHAT and FQDESV (reference sequence). CDR3 in DNA: TGTGCCAGCAGCTTTTATCAGCCCTACGAGCAGTACTTC. Translation: CASSFYQPYEQYF.

This chain links TRBV20-1 with TRBJ2-5; 8 bases agree with TRBD2. The germline CDR1 and CDR2 sequences are DFQATT and SNEGSKA (reference sequence). J gave up 2 bases and V 5 bases, and 10 bases lay outside the gene matches. CDR3 length equals 15 residues. The CDR3 DNA follows: TGCAGTGCTCTTAGCGGGGAAGGCCCTCAAGAGACCCAGTACTTC. Residues: CSALSGEGPQETQYF.

This clonotype was picked up many times. This rearrangement joins TRBV12-3 or TRBV12-4 to TRBJ2-5; no clear D. Trimming pared 6 bases from V and 1 base from J, leaving 12 bases between. The CDR3 runs to 14 residues. The CDR3 coding sequence is TGTGCCAGCAGGGCAAGCGAGACCCAAGAGACCCAGTACTTC. As protein: CASRASETQETQYF.

As for this clonotype: A read error may explain this, as a much larger clone is one base away. V and J are TRBV19 and TRBJ1-2; tentative D call: TRBD1 (6 bases). Germline V gene sequence: CDR1 LNHDA, CDR2 SQIVND (reference sequence). The CDR3 is made up of 12 amino acids. V was cut by 9 bases and J by 2 bases, with 10 bases left in between. CDR3 DNA sequence: TGTGCCAGCGAACAGGGCAACTATGGCTACACCTTC. This sequence encodes CASEQGNYGYTF.

This chain joins TRBV7-8 and TRBJ1-1; 11 bases fit TRBD1. This CDR3 has 15 amino acids. J was trimmed by 7 bases and V by 3 bases; bases with no gene match: 7. The germline CDR1 and CDR2 sequences are SGHVS and FQNEAQ. The CDR3 region is CASSFTGQGAGEAFF. CDR3 DNA sequence: TGTGCCAGCAGCTTCACCGGACAGGGGGCTGGTGAAGCTTTCTTT.

The table lists this clonotype with a few counts. The chain links TRBV7-2 to TRBJ2-2; no firm D call. Per germline, CDR1 SGHTA and CDR2 FQGNSA. The V end lost 2 bases, the J end lost 2 bases, and 6 bases lay between the germline ends. The CDR3 runs 14 residues. CDR3 sequence: CASSLSQNTGELFF. In nucleotides, the CDR3 is TGTGCCAGCAGCTTAAGTCAAAACACCGGGGAGCTGTTTTTT.

There are many counts of this clonotype. This sequence joins TRBV19 and TRBJ2-2; D gene uncertain. Germline CDR1 and CDR2: LNHDA and SQIVND (reference sequence). The germline V and J ends were trimmed by 3 bases and 0 bases, with 5 bases remaining between them. The CDR3 runs 14 residues. As DNA, the CDR3 is TGTGCCAGTAGTATTTCAGCGAACACCGGGGAGCTGTTTTTT. Encoded protein: CASSISANTGELFF. The full variable domain, rest sourced from reference TRBV19 and TRBJ2-2, is DGGITQSPKYLFRKEGQNVTLSCEQNLNHDAMYWYRQDPGQGLRLIYYSQIVNDFQKGDIAEGYSVSREKKESFPLTVTSAQKNPTAFYLCASSISANTGELFFGEGSRLTVL.

Notes on this clonotype: A much larger clone differs from this one at a single base, so this may be a read error. The rearrangement links TRBV7-2 to TRBJ1-1, with a tentative D call TRBD1 (6 bases). CDR1 and CDR2 from the germline V gene are SGHTA and FQGNSA. V dropped 11 bases and J dropped 0 bases, with 16 bases sitting between them. This CDR3 region has 14 residues. CDR3 protein: CAGIGGAMNTEAFF. CDR3 DNA: TGTGCCGGCATTGGGGGGGCAATGAACACTGAAGCTTTCTTT. The full variable domain, rest sourced from reference TRBV7-2 and TRBJ1-1, is GAGVSQSPSNKVTEKGKDVELRCDPISGHTALYWYRQSLGQGLEFLIYFQGNSAPDKSGLPSDRFSAERTGGSVSTLTIQRTQQEDSAVYLCAGIGGAMNTEAFFGQGTRLTVV.

About this clonotype itself: One base away lies a much larger clone, so this may be a sequencing read error. The J gene is TRBJ1-6, the V gene TRBV4-3; the D is unclear. Trimming pared 5 bases from V and 10 bases from J, leaving 15 bases between. Germline V gives CDR1 LGHNA, CDR2 YSLEER. The CDR3 covers 14 residues. The CDR3 is CASSDRRGGSPLHF. For the CDR3, the DNA is TGCGCCAGCAGCGATCGACGGGGAGGATCACCCCTCCACTTT.

Only a few counts were recorded for this clonotype. V gene TRBV20-1 combines with J gene TRBJ2-7; 11 nucleotides line up with TRBD2. The CDR3 has 17 amino acids. Germline trimming cut 0 bases from V and 2 bases from J; bases unmatched to any gene: 9. Germline V lookup: CDR1 DFQATT, CDR2 SNEGSKA (reference sequence). The CDR3 region has the DNA TGCAGTGCTAGAGATTTTAGCGGGGGGGCGACAACCTACGAGCAGTACTTC. This sequence encodes CSARDFSGGATTYEQYF.

This clonotype was detected only a few times. V usage is TRBV7-2 and J usage is TRBJ1-3; D is unclear. This CDR3 spans 12 amino acids. Trimming took 5 bases from V and 6 from J, leaving 8 bases between them. The germline V gene has CDR1 SGHTA and CDR2 FQGNSA. The CDR3: CASSQGENTIYF. CDR3 DNA: TGTGCCAGCAGCCAAGGAGAAAACACCATATATTTT. Complete variable domain (other parts from reference TRBV7-2 and TRBJ1-3): GAGVSQSPSNKVTEKGKDVELRCDPISGHTALYWYRQSLGQGLEFLIYFQGNSAPDKSGLPSDRFSAERTGGSVSTLTIQRTQQEDSAVYLCASSQGENTIYFGEGSWLTVV.

This clonotype came up a few times. V usage is TRBV7-6 and J usage is TRBJ2-1; D ambiguous. Trimming removed 4 bases from V and 6 bases from J, with 13 bases in between. This CDR3 has 14 amino acids. Germline V gene sequence: CDR1 SGHVS, CDR2 FNYEAQ. This chain's CDR3 is CASSSPTGGNEQFF. The CDR3 nucleotides read TGTGCCAGCAGCTCCCCGACGGGTGGCAATGAGCAGTTCTTC.

Comments on this clonotype: It may be a read error: a sequence one base away is much more abundant. Here the CDR3 reads CGVDRQNTGELFF. CDR3 coding DNA: TGCGGCGTTGATAGGCAGAACACCGGGGAGCTGTTTTTT. The V call is TRBV29-1, the J call TRBJ2-2, with no clear D. The V gene's germline CDR1 is SQVTM and CDR2 ANQGSEA. The CDR3 covers 13 residues.

The chain uses TRBV11-2 and TRBJ1-2; tentative D call: TRBD1 (6 bases). There are 17 residues in the CDR3. CDR1 is SGHAT and CDR2 is FQNNGV in the germline V gene. Trimming cost V 4 bases and J 3 bases, with 21 bases left between them. The CDR3 reads CASSSTTGTDTYYGYTF. CDR3 coding DNA: TGTGCCAGCAGCTCTACGACAGGCACAGACACCTACTATGGCTACACCTTC.

This clonotype was found many times. CDR3 coding DNA: TGTGCCATCAGTGAGTATTTAGCGGGAGGTAGTATCAGCGACGAGCAGTACTTC. It codes for CAISEYLAGGSISDEQYF. The genes are TRBV10-3 and TRBJ2-7; 10 nucleotides match TRBD2. The CDR3 consists of 18 residues. Germline V gene data show CDR1 as ENHRY and CDR2 as SYGVKD. V lost 1 base, J lost 5 bases, and 14 bases stayed unmatched.

V is TRBV7-9 and J is TRBJ2-2; the D gene is possibly TRBD1 (6 bases). Germline V gene data show CDR1 as SEHNR and CDR2 as FQNEAQ (reference sequence). The CDR3 length is 15 residues. V dropped 5 bases and J dropped 4 bases, with 14 bases sitting between them. CDR3 sequence reads: CASSRLDSSTGELFF. Here the CDR3 DNA reads TGTGCCAGCAGCCGTTTGGACAGTAGCACCGGGGAGCTGTTTTTT.

This clonotype was seen only a few times. CDR3 loop: CASSREQGSINSPLHF. CDR3 DNA sequence: TGTGCCAGCTCACGCGAACAGGGCTCAATTAATTCACCCCTCCACTTT. V is TRBV7-8 and J is TRBJ1-6, with D maybe TRBD1 (6 bases). Germline V gene data show CDR1 as SGHVS and CDR2 as FQNEAQ. V was shortened by 8 bases and J by 6 bases, with 20 bases between the two germline ends. The CDR3 runs to 16 residues.

This sequence joins TRBV4-2 and TRBJ1-2, with D uncertain. CDR1 is LGHNA, CDR2 YNFKEQ, per germline. The CDR3 is 12 amino acids. V lost 6 bases and J lost 8, with 13 bases in between. In DNA form, the CDR3 reads TGTGCCAGCAGACACAGCCTACGGGGCTACACCTTC. This gives the protein CASRHSLRGYTF.